One sample yielded the 7 T cell receptor beta chains listed below, sequenced in a study of human T cells and chemical hapten exposure. TCRdb itself ran the RACE reads through MiXCR, one entry per CDR3 protein. Here the sample spans a few hundred thousand distinct CDR3 sequences, about 6% being singletons. Specified time point: patch test 2, 6 weeks after DPC sensitization. Indicated treatment: therapeutic diphenylcyclopropenone sensitization with weekly scalp DPC. The sequencing used whole blood, collected in connection with sensitization to the hapten diphenylcyclopropenone (DPC). The receptors come from a young woman with alopecia areata. Some clones in this sample may be carry-over from other donors' samples.

There are many counts of this clonotype. The chain is built from TRBV6-4 and TRBJ2-2; the D call may be TRBD1 or TRBD2 (6 bases each). The length of the CDR3 is 16 residues. Per the germline V gene, CDR1 is MRHNA and CDR2 is SNTAGT. Trimming stripped 6 bases from V and 1 base from J, with 15 bases between. For the CDR3, the DNA is TGTGCCAGCAGCGGGGGTGAGGGACAGAACACCGGGGAGCTGTTTTTT. Amino acid sequence: CASSGGEGQNTGELFF.

This chain connects TRBV28 to TRBJ2-7, with TRBD2 matching 7 bases. CDR1 and CDR2 from the germline V gene are MDHEN and SYDVKM. V dropped 8 bases and J dropped 5; count of bases not matched to a gene: 6. This CDR3 has 12 amino acids. CDR3: CASQAGRDEQYF. For the CDR3, the DNA is TGTGCCAGCCAGGCGGGGAGGGACGAGCAGTACTTC. Filled out from reference TRBV28 and TRBJ2-7, the complete variable domain reads DVKVTQSSRYLVKRTGEKVFLECVQDMDHENMFWYRQDPGLGLRLIYFSYDVKMKEKGDIPEGYSVSREKKERFSLILESASTNQTSMYLCASQAGRDEQYFGPGTRLTVT.

This chain connects TRBV19 to TRBJ2-2, with D tentatively TRBD1 or TRBD2 (5 bases each). Germline lookup yields CDR1 LNHDA and CDR2 SQIVND (reference sequence). The CDR3 runs 14 residues. V was pared by 3 bases and J by 3 bases, with 8 bases between. CDR3 sequence reads: CASSMGRYTGELFF. The CDR3 DNA follows: TGTGCCAGTAGTATGGGACGCTACACCGGGGAGCTGTTTTTT.

This clonotype occurred many times. The CDR3 reads CSARVAGVTDTQYF. The CDR3 nucleotides read TGCAGTGCTAGAGTGGCGGGGGTCACAGATACGCAGTATTTT. This chain uses TRBV20-1 with TRBJ2-3, with 7 bases fitting TRBD2. Germline CDR1 reads DFQATT; CDR2 reads SNEGSKA (reference sequence). The CDR3 covers 14 residues. With V trimmed by 1 base and J by 2 bases, 3 bases remained unmatched.

The chain combines TRBV7-2 with TRBJ1-3, with D tentatively TRBD1 (5 bases). Deletions cut 6 bases from V and 1 base from J, with 10 bases between. The germline gives CDR1 SGHTA, CDR2 FQGNSA. This CDR3 contains 14 residues. The CDR3 loop is CASRVQVSGNTIYF. CDR3 DNA sequence: TGTGCCAGCAGGGTACAGGTTTCTGGAAACACCATATATTTT. The full variable domain, completed using reference TRBV7-2 and TRBJ1-3, is GAGVSQSPSNKVTEKGKDVELRCDPISGHTALYWYRQSLGQGLEFLIYFQGNSAPDKSGLPSDRFSAERTGGSVSTLTIQRTQQEDSAVYLCASRVQVSGNTIYFGEGSWLTVV.

This rearrangement joins TRBV7-9 to TRBJ1-2, with no clear D. CDR1 SEHNR and CDR2 FQNEAQ come from the germline V gene (reference sequence). V gave up 0 bases and J gave up 7 bases, with 9 bases separating them. This CDR3 is built from 13 residues. CDR3 DNA: TGTGCCAGCAGCTTAGCTGGATTGTCTGGCTACACCTTC. Protein: CASSLAGLSGYTF.

The chain couples TRBV5-1 to TRBJ2-3, with D perhaps assigned TRBD1 or TRBD2 (5 bases each). This CDR3 spans 15 amino acids. V was clipped by 3 bases and J by 2 bases, with 13 bases between them. Germline CDR1 is SGHRS and CDR2 is YFSETQ. CDR3 DNA: TGCGCCAGCAGCTCTTCCGGGACCCCCACAGATACGCAGTATTTT. Translating gives CASSSSGTPTDTQYF.